This section outlines one T cell receptor beta chain sequence together with its context. The target antigen is unknown. These data originate in a study of blood T cells in healthy people across ages. Study findings and constraints: Per million T cells, TCR beta diversity dropped about linearly as age rose.

The use of a sample-barcoded 5' primer and a J-beta primer mix characterized a second PCR of about 6 to 11 cycles. Using its own MiXCR run on the 5' RACE reads, TCRdb lists one record per CDR3 protein. The table includes around 1,800,000 distinct CDR3 sequences, roughly 43% detected once. The ends were cut back, 0 bases at V and 5 bases at J, with 11 bases in the middle. Per the germline V gene, CDR1 is LGHNA and CDR2 is YSLEER. CDR3 length: 16 residues. The sequencing sample was made of blood. This chain joins TRBV4-3 and TRBJ1-6; D possibly corresponds to TRBD1 (5 bases). This TCR came from a human donor in good health. In DNA, the CDR3 is TGCGCCAGCAGCCAAGATGGGGCCGGTAATAATTCACCCCTCCACTTT. Its translation: CASSQDGAGNNSPLHF.